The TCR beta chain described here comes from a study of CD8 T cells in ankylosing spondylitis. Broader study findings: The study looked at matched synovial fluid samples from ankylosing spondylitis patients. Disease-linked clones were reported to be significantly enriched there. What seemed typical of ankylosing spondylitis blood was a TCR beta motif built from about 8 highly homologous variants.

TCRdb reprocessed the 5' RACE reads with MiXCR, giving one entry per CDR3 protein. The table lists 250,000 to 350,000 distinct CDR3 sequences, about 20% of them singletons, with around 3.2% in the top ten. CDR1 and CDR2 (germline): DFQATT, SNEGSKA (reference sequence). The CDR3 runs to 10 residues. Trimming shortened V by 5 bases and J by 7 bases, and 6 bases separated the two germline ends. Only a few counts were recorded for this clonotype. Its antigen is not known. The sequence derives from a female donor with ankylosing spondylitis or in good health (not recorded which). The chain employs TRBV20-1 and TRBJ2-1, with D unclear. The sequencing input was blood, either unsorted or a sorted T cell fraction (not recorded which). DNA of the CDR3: TGCAGTGCTGACGGAAATGAGCAGTTCTTC. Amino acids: CSADGNEQFF.